This TCR beta chain stems from a study of Graves' ophthalmopathy and Graves' hyperthyroidism. Notes on the study in general: Researchers report that a 13-signature model separated ophthalmopathy from stable hyperthyroidism, posting less than 90% sensitivity and less than 82% specificity.

Amplification of the TCR beta CDR3 regions used RNA transcripts (as template). The first round was an RT-PCR with HTBI primers, and the second round was a multiplex PCR. TCRdb re-called the multiplex PCR reads with MiXCR, one entry per CDR3 protein. The sample lists some 750,000 distinct CDR3 sequences, approximately 40% occurring once. On this clonotype: Antigen unknown.

Among the exclusions were patients with other autoimmune diseases, uncontrolled infections, pregnancy or lactation. Losses at the gene ends were 6 bases for V and 0 bases for J; bases not matched to a gene: 8. Germline V gives CDR1 MGHDK, CDR2 SYGVNS. This CDR3 comprises 16 residues. This receptor was taken from an adult man with Graves' ophthalmopathy. The gene calls are TRBV25-1 and TRBJ1-5; 7 positions agree with TRBD1. What was sequenced was peripheral blood. The CDR3 protein is CASRVTGDYSNQPQHF. The CDR3 DNA follows: TGTGCCAGCAGGGTTACAGGGGATTATAGCAATCAGCCCCAGCATTTT. The complete variable domain, with remaining parts taken from reference TRBV25-1 and TRBJ1-5, reads EADIYQTPRYLVIGTGKKITLECSQTMGHDKMYWYQQDPGMELHLIHYSYGVNSTEKGDLSSESTVSRIRTEHFPLTLESARPSHTSQYLCASRVTGDYSNQPQHFGDGTRLSIL.